The rows below give T cell receptor beta chains drawn from one sample of a study of blood T cell repertoires in COVID-19. Assay used: immunoSEQ multiplex PCR; TCRdb lists only in-frame clones, some missing. The data show 140,000 to 150,000 clones, around 73% seen once. Sequencing input: PBMCs or T cells enriched from blood (not recorded which). The receptor source for this set is a woman between 50 and 59 years old who had recovered from COVID-19. Both conserved end residues are part of each CDR3. Each record gives: CDR3 length, D gene, clone size, V gene, J gene, CDR3 DNA, CDR3 protein. A D gene is named only where the DNA matches it firmly. The listing skips clone size in some rows; elsewhere it reads once, few, many or a size class.

15,.,medium-sized,TRBV2,TRBJ1-2,TGTGCCAGCAGTGAGACAGCCTCATCTAACTATGGCTACACCTTC,CASSETASSNYGYTF
15,.,few,TRBV18,TRBJ2-3,TGTGCCAGCTCACCACCCGTGAGGAGCACAGATACGCAGTATTTT,CASSPPVRSTDTQYF
14,TRBD1,once,TRBV6-5,TRBJ1-6,TGTGCCAGCAGATTGACAGGGGGTTATTCACCCCTCCACTTT,CASRLTGGYSPLHF
14,TRBD1,.,TRBV5-1,TRBJ2-5,TGCGCCAGCAGCTGGGGGGCAGGGGGCGAGACCCAGTACTTC,CASSWGAGGETQYF
13,TRBD2,.,TRBV6-4,TRBJ2-3,TGTGCCAGCAAGCGGGGTCGGGGAGATACGCAGTATTTT,CASKRGRGDTQYF
13,.,.,TRBV21-1,TRBJ1-5,TGTGCCAATGGAGGGGACAGACATCAGCCCCAGCATTTT,CANGGDRHQPQHF
15,TRBD1,.,TRBV6-5,TRBJ1-1,TGTGCCAGCAGTTACCGGGACAGGGAGAACACTGAAGCTTTCTTT,CASSYRDRENTEAFF
11,TRBD1,.,TRBV29-1,TRBJ1-1,TGCAGCGTTCAACAGGGGGCTGAAGCTTTCTTT,CSVQQGAEAFF
11,TRBD1,.,TRBV29-1,TRBJ2-7,TGCAGCGTTGGCGGACAGGCCGAGCAGTACTTC,CSVGGQAEQYF
15,.,.,TRBV7-8,TRBJ1-5,TGTGCCAGCAGCCACGACAGACCTCGCAATCAGCCCCAGCATTTT,CASSHDRPRNQPQHF
14,TRBD2,.,TRBV6-4,TRBJ2-2,TGTGCCAGCAGTGAGGGAGGGTTGACCGGGGAGCTGTTTTTT,CASSEGGLTGELFF
15,TRBD2,once,TRBV6-5,TRBJ2-3,TGTGCCAGCAGTCGACTAGCGGGGGGCACAGATACGCAGTATTTT,CASSRLAGGTDTQYF
14,.,.,TRBV5-1,TRBJ1-1,TGCGCCAGCAGCTTGTTTGGGGCGAACACTGAAGCTTTCTTT,CASSLFGANTEAFF
14,.,.,TRBV6-5,TRBJ1-2,TGTGCCAGCAGTTACTCAGGACAATCGTATGGCTACACCTTC,CASSYSGQSYGYTF
12,.,.,TRBV23-1,TRBJ1-5,TGCGCCAGCAGTCGGCGGGTCCAGCCCCAGCATTTT,CASSRRVQPQHF
12,.,.,TRBV12-5,TRBJ2-1,TGTGCTTCGGCGTTAGGAGGGTATGAGCAGTTCTTC,CASALGGYEQFF
14,.,few,TRBV6-5,TRBJ2-1,TGTGCCAGCTTCCGGGACAACTCCTACAATGAGCAGTTCTTC,CASFRDNSYNEQFF
12,.,.,TRBV5-4,TRBJ2-4,TGTGCCAGCAGCTTGGATGGAGTGGTAGTGAACTTC,CASSLDGVVVNF
16,.,few,TRBV7-9,TRBJ2-2,TGTGCCAGCAGCTTAGGCCGGCGGCCGATGACCGGGGAGCTGTTTTTT,CASSLGRRPMTGELFF
13,.,few,TRBV10-2,TRBJ1-6,TGCGCCAGCTGCCGGGGGGATAATTCACCCCTCCACTTT,CASCRGDNSPLHF
13,.,.,TRBV14,TRBJ1-2,TGTGCCAGCAGCCAAGACCTGAACTATGGCTACACCTTC,CASSQDLNYGYTF
13,.,.,TRBV18,TRBJ1-1,TGTGCCAGCTCGTCAACAGGGAACACTGAAGCTTTCTTT,CASSSTGNTEAFF
13,.,.,TRBV6-4,TRBJ1-6,TGTGCCAGCAGTGAGGGGGCTAATTCACCCCTCCACTTT,CASSEGANSPLHF
16,.,once,TRBV30,TRBJ1-2,TGTGCCTGGAGTCCACCTGGGGGGGGCGTTAGGTATGGCTACACCTTC,CAWSPPGGGVRYGYTF
13,TRBD1,medium-sized,TRBV29-1,TRBJ1-2,TGCAGCGTTCGGACAGGCGAAGGTTATGGCTACACCTTC,CSVRTGEGYGYTF
14,TRBD1,.,TRBV11-2,TRBJ1-2,TGTGCCAGCAGCTCGACAGGGGTCAACTATGGCTACACCTTC,CASSSTGVNYGYTF
16,.,.,TRBV3-1/TRBV3-2,TRBJ1-2,TGTGCCAGCAGCCAAGTCGGACAGCCCCGGGACTATGGCTACACCTTC,CASSQVGQPRDYGYTF
14,.,.,TRBV27,TRBJ2-2,TGTGCCAGCAGTTTGGACAGGAGGGTCGGGGAGCTGTTTTTT,CASSLDRRVGELFF
13,TRBD1,few,TRBV14,TRBJ1-2,TGTGCCAGCAGCCAAGGGACAGGGTACGGCTACACCTTC,CASSQGTGYGYTF
17,.,once,TRBV28,TRBJ1-5,TGTGCCAGCAGTTTAAACGGACATAGAAAAAGGAATCAGCCCCAGCATTTT,CASSLNGHRKRNQPQHF
15,TRBD1,.,TRBV19,TRBJ1-4,TGTGCCAGCCGGGACAGGGGCGCAACTAATGAAAAACTGTTTTTT,CASRDRGATNEKLFF
14,TRBD1,.,TRBV5-5,TRBJ1-2,TGTGCCAGCATCCCGGGACAGGGATCCTATGGCTACACCTTC,CASIPGQGSYGYTF
14,TRBD1,.,TRBV28,TRBJ1-5,TGTGCCAGCAGTTGGGGACAGCAGAATCAGCCCCAGCATTTT,CASSWGQQNQPQHF
13,.,.,TRBV9,TRBJ2-6,TGTGCCAGCAGCGTAGTTGGGGCCAACGTCTTGACTTTC,CASSVVGANVLTF
15,TRBD2,.,TRBV9,TRBJ2-6,TGTGCCAGCACCATGGGAGGGGCTGGGGCCAACGTCCTGACTTTC,CASTMGGAGANVLTF
16,TRBD2,.,TRBV7-2,TRBJ2-7,TGTGCCAGCAGCCCATATAGCGGGGGGGCCGCCTACGAGCAGTACTTC,CASSPYSGGAAYEQYF
15,.,.,TRBV5-1,TRBJ2-2,TGCGCCAGCAGCTTGGCCAATTCGGGGGCCGGGGAGCTGTTTTTT,CASSLANSGAGELFF
16,.,.,TRBV7-7,TRBJ2-2,TGTGCCAGCAGCTTAACTCGGTTTACGAACACCGGGGAGCTGTTTTTT,CASSLTRFTNTGELFF
17,.,.,TRBV3-1/TRBV3-2,TRBJ2-3,TGTGCCAGCAGCCCCATATTTCTGGGGGGGGCCGCAGATACGCAGTATTTT,CASSPIFLGGAADTQYF
15,TRBD1,.,TRBV15,TRBJ2-1,TGTGCCACCAGTAGACAGGGGGCTTCCTACAATGAGCAGTTCTTC,CATSRQGASYNEQFF
15,TRBD1,.,TRBV28,TRBJ1-2,TGTGCCAGCAGTTATCCCCCGGGACAGGGGTATGGCTACACCTTC,CASSYPPGQGYGYTF
15,.,.,TRBV5-1,TRBJ1-6,TGCGCCAGCAGCTACCAGACAGGCGAAATCTCACCCCTCCACTTT,CASSYQTGEISPLHF
14,.,.,TRBV28,TRBJ1-1,TGTGCCAGCAGCCACCCACAGGAAAACACTGAAGCTTTCTTT,CASSHPQENTEAFF
16,TRBD1,.,TRBV5-1,TRBJ2-2,TGCGCCAGCAGCCCAACAGGGGGCCTGAACACCGGGGAGCTGTTTTTT,CASSPTGGLNTGELFF
13,.,.,TRBV13,TRBJ2-7,TGTGCCAGCAGCCAGGATCTCTCCTACGAGCAGTACTTC,CASSQDLSYEQYF
12,.,.,TRBV9,TRBJ1-1,TGTGCCAGCAGCACAGCTAACACTGAAGCTTTCTTT,CASSTANTEAFF
14,TRBD1,.,TRBV28,TRBJ1-2,TGTGCCAGCAGTTTGACAGGGTCAAACTATGGCTACACCTTC,CASSLTGSNYGYTF
14,.,.,TRBV7-9,TRBJ2-7,TGTGCCAGCAGCTTAGTTAGCAAAACCTACGAGCAGTACTTC,CASSLVSKTYEQYF
18,TRBD2,.,TRBV9,TRBJ2-1,TGTGCCAGCAGCGCGGGACTAGCGGGGGGCATCTCCTACAATGAGCAGTTCTTC,CASSAGLAGGISYNEQFF